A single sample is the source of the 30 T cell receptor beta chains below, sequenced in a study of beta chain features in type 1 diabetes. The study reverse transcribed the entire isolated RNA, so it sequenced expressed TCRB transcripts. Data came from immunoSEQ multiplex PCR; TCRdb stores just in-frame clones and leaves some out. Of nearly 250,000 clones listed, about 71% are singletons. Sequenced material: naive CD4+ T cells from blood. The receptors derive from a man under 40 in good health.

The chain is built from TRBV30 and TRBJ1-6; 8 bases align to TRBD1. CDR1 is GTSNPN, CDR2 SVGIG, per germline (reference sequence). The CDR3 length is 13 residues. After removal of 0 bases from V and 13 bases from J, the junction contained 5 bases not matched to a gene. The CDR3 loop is CAWSVSTGGPLHF. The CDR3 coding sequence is TGTGCCTGGAGTGTAAGCACAGGGGGTCCCCTCCACTTT. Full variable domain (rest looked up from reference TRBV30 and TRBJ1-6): SQTIHQWPATLVQPVGSPLSLECTVEGTSNPNLYWYRQAAGRGLQLLFYSVGIGQISSEVPQNLSASRPQDRQFILSSKKLLLSDSGFYLCAWSVSTGGPLHFGNGTRLTVT.

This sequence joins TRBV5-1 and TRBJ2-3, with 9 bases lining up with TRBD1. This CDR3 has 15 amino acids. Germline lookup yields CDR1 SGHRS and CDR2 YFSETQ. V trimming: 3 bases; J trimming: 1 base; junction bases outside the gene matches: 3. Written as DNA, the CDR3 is TGCGCCAGCAGCTGGACAGGGGCCGGCACAGATACGCAGTATTTT. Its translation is CASSWTGAGTDTQYF.

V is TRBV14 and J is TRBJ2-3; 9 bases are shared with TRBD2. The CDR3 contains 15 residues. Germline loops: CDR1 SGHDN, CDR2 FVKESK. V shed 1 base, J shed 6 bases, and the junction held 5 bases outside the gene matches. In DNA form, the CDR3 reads TGTGCCAGCAGCCAAGCCAGCGGGGGGCCGGATACGCAGTATTTT. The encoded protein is CASSQASGGPDTQYF. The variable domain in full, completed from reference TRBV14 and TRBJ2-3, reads EAGVTQFPSHSVIEKGQTVTLRCDPISGHDNLYWYRRVMGKEIKFLLHFVKESKQDESGMPNNRFLAERTGGTYSTLKVQPAELEDSGVYFCASSQASGGPDTQYFGPGTRLTVL.

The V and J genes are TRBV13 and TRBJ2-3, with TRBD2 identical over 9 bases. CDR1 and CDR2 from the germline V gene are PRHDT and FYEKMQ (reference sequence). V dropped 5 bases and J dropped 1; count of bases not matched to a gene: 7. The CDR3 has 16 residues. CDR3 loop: CASSPTRTSGTDTQYF. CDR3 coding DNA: TGTGCCAGCAGCCCCACCCGGACTAGCGGCACAGATACGCAGTATTTT.

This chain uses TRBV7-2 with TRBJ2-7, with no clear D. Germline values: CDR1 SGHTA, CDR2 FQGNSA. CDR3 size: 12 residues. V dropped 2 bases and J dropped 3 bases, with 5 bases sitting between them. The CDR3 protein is CASSLKYYEQYF. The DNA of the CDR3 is TGTGCCAGCAGCTTAAAGTACTACGAGCAGTACTTC.

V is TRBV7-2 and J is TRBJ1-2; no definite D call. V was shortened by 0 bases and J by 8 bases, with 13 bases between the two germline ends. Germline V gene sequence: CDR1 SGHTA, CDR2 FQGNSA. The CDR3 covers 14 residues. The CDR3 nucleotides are TGTGCCAGCAGCTTAGCCGGCAGGTCTTCGGGCTACACCTTC. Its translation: CASSLAGRSSGYTF.

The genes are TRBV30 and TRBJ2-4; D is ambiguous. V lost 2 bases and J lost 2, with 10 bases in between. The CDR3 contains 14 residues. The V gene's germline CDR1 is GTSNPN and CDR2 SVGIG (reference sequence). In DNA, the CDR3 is TGTGCCTGGAGTTTTTCATCATCCAAAAACATTCAGTACTTC. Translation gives CAWSFSSSKNIQYF.

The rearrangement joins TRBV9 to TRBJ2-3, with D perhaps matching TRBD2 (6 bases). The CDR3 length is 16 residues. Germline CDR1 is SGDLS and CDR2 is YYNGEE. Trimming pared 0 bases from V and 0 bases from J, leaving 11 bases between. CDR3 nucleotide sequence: TGTGCCAGCAGCGTAGGCATTAGCGGAAGCACAGATACGCAGTATTTT. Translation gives CASSVGISGSTDTQYF.

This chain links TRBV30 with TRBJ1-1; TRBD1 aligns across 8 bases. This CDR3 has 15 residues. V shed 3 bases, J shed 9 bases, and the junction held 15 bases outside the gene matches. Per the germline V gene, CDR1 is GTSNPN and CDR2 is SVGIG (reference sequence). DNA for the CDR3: TGTGCCTGGAGCAGGGACAGGATTAACAGTTTAAAAGCTTTCTTT. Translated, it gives CAWSRDRINSLKAFF.

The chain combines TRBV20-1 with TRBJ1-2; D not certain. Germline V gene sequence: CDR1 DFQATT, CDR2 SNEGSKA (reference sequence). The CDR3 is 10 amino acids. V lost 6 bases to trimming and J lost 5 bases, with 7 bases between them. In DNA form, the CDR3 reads TGCAGTGCATTAGAGTATGGCTACACCTTC. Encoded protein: CSALEYGYTF.

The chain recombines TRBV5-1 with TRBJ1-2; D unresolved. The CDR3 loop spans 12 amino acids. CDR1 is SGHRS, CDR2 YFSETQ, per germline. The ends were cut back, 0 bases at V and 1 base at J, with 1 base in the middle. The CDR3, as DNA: TGCGCCAGCAGCTTGGATAACTATGGCTACACCTTC. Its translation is CASSLDNYGYTF.

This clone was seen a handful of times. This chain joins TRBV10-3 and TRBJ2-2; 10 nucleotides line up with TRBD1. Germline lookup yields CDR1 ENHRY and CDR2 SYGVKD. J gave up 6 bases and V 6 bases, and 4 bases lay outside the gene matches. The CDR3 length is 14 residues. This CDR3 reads CAISLGQGAGELFF. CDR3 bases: TGTGCCATCAGCCTTGGACAGGGGGCCGGGGAGCTGTTTTTT.

As DNA, the CDR3 is TGTGCCAGCAGCCGAATAGGCGAGGGGCCTGAAGCTTTCTTT. Translating it yields CASSRIGEGPEAFF. The chain recombines TRBV9 with TRBJ1-1; possible D gene TRBD1, 5 bases. Germline CDR1 is SGDLS and CDR2 is YYNGEE. Between the trimmed V and J ends, which lost 4 bases and 6 bases, there was a span of 16 bases. The CDR3 spans 14 residues.

The CDR3 DNA reads TGCGCCAGCAGCACCGGGACCCCGGGGGATGAGCAGTTCTTC. Its translation is CASSTGTPGDEQFF. The V and J genes are TRBV5-1 and TRBJ2-1, with D possibly being TRBD2 (6 bases). Germline lookup yields CDR1 SGHRS and CDR2 YFSETQ. The V end was cut by 4 bases, the J end by 8 bases, with 16 bases between. The CDR3 runs 14 residues.

CDR3 DNA sequence: TGCAGCGTTGCCCCGGGACAGGGGCCTAGCATGAGTGTGCAGTATTTT. The encoded protein is CSVAPGQGPSMSVQYF. The V call is TRBV29-1, the J call TRBJ2-3, with 10 nucleotides matching TRBD1. Germline values: CDR1 SQVTM, CDR2 ANQGSEA. The CDR3 loop spans 16 amino acids. With 4 bases clipped from V and 11 bases from J, the junction kept 18 bases outside the gene matches.

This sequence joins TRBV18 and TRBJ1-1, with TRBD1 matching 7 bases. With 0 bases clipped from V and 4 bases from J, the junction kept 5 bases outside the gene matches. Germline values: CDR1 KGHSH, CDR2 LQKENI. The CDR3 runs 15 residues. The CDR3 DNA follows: TGTGCCAGCTCACCACCGAGGGGGCAGGGCACTGAAGCTTTCTTT. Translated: CASSPPRGQGTEAFF.

CDR3 region: CASTQGAYEQFF. The CDR3 coding sequence is TGTGCCAGCACACAGGGGGCCTATGAGCAGTTCTTC. The V call is TRBV25-1, the J call TRBJ2-1; 9 bases are a match to TRBD1. The CDR3 has 12 amino acids. V gave up 7 bases and J gave up 8 bases; unmatched junction bases: 3. The germline gives CDR1 MGHDK, CDR2 SYGVNS.

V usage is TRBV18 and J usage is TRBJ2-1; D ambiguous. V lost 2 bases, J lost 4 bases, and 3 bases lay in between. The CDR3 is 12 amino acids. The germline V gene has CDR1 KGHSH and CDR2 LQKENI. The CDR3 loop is CASSPTYNEQFF. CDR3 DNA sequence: TGTGCCAGCTCACCAACGTACAATGAGCAGTTCTTC.

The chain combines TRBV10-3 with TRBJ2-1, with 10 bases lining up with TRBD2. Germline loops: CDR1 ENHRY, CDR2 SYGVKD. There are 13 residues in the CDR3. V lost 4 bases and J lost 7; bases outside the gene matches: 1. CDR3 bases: TGTGCCATCAGTGGGACTAGCGGTAATGAGCAGTTCTTC. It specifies CAISGTSGNEQFF.

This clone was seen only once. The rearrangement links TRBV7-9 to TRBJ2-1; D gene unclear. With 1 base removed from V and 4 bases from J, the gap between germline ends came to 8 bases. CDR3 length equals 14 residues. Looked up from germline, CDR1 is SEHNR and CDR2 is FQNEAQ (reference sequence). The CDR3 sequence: CASSLESQYNEQFF. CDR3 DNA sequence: TGTGCCAGCAGCTTAGAGAGCCAGTACAATGAGCAGTTCTTC.

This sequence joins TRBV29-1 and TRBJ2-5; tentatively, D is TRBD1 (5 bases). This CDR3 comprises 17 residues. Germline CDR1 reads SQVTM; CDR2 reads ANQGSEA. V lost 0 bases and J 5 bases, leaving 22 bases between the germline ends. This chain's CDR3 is CSVEDLVRTNAGETQYF. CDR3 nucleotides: TGCAGCGTTGAAGATCTGGTTCGCACAAATGCAGGGGAGACCCAGTACTTC.

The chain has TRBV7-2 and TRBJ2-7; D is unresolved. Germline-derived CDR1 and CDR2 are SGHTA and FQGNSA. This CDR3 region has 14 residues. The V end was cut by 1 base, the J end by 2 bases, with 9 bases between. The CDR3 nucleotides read TGTGCCAGCAGCTTAGTTCAGGTTGCCTACGAGCAGTACTTC. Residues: CASSLVQVAYEQYF.

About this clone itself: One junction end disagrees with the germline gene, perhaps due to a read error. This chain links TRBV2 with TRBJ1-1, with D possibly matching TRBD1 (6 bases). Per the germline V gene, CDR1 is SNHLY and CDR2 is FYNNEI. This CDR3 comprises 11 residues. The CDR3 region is CASSEAGGQLF. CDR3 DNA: TGTGCCAGCAGTGAAGCGGGGGGACAACTCTTT.

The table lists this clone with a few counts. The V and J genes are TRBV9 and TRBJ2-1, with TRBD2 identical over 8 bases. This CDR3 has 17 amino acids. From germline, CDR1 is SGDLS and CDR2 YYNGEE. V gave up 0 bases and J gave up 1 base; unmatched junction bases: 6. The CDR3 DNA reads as TGTGCCAGCAGCGTAGAAGCGGGAGAGTGGTCCTACAATGAGCAGTTCTTC. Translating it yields CASSVEAGEWSYNEQFF. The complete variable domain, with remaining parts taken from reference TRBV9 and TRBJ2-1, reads DSGVTQTPKHLITATGQRVTLRCSPRSGDLSVYWYQQSLDQGLQFLIQYYNGEERAKGNILERFSAQQFPDLHSELNLSSLELGDSALYFCASSVEAGEWSYNEQFFGPGTRLTVL.

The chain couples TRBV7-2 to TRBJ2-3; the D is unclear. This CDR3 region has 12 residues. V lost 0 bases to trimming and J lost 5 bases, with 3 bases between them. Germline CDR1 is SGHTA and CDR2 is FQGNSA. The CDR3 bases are TGTGCCAGCAGCTTAGCGAGAGATACGCAGTATTTT. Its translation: CASSLARDTQYF.

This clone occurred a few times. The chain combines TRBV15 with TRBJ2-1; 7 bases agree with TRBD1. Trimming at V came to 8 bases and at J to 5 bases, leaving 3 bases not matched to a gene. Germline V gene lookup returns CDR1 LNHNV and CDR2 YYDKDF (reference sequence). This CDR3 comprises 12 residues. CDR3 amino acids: CATGQVNNEQFF. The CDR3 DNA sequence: TGTGCCACCGGACAGGTGAACAATGAGCAGTTCTTC.

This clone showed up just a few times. The CDR3 spells CASIKKRQMNTEAFF. The DNA of the CDR3 is TGTGCCAGCATCAAAAAACGGCAGATGAACACTGAAGCTTTCTTT. The chain links TRBV6-5 to TRBJ1-1; D gene unclear. The CDR3 is made up of 15 amino acids. The V gene's germline CDR1 is MNHEY and CDR2 SVGAGI. Between the trimmed V and J ends, which lost 7 bases and 0 bases, there was a span of 15 bases.

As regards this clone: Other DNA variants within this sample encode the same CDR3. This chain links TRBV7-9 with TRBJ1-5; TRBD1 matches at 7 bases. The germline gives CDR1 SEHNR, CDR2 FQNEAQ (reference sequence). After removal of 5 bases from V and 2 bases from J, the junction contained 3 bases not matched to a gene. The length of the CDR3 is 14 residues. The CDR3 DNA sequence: TGTGCCAGCAGCCTCGGGACAGGCAATCAGCCCCAGCATTTT. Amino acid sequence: CASSLGTGNQPQHF.

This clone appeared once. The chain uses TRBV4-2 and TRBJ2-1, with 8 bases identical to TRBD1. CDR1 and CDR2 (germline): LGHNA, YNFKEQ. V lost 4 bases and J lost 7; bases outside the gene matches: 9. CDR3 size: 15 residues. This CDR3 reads CASSLLGQGENEQFF. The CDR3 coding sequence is TGTGCCAGCAGCCTCCTAGGACAGGGTGAGAATGAGCAGTTCTTC.

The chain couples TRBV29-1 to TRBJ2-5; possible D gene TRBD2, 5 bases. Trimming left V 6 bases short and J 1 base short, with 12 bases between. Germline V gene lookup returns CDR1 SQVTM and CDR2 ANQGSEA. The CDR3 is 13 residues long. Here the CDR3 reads CSVSLGVQETQYF. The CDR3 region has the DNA TGCAGCGTCTCCCTCGGGGTCCAAGAGACCCAGTACTTC.